This T cell receptor beta chain was observed in a study of blood T cells in healthy people across ages. Next came a second PCR, run for roughly 6 to 11 cycles, which used a sample-barcoded 5' primer along with a J-beta primer mix. MiXCR, run by TCRdb on the 5' RACE reads, gives a single entry per CDR3 protein. Found here are 550,000 to 800,000 distinct CDR3 sequences, roughly 30% of them singletons; the top ten hold 15% to 19%. From germline, CDR1 is SGHRS and CDR2 YFSETQ. J gave up 1 base and V 4 bases, and 9 bases lay outside the gene matches. This CDR3 contains 16 residues. This clonotype was counted only a few times. Its antigen is undetermined. Notes on the study in general: It was not possible, with unsorted PBMCs, to conclusively compare naive and antigen-experienced cells.

The sequencing sample was made of blood. J is TRBJ1-1 and V is TRBV5-1, with TRBD1 matching 8 bases. This clonotype was sampled from a woman at least 80 years old in good health. CDR3: CASSRIQGETNTEAFF. The CDR3 bases are TGCGCCAGCAGCCGTATACAGGGGGAAACGAACACTGAAGCTTTCTTT. The full variable domain, with the rest looked up from reference TRBV5-1 and TRBJ1-1, is KAGVTQTPRYLIKTRGQQVTLSCSPISGHRSVSWYQQTPGQGLQFLFEYFSETQRNKGNFPGRFSGRQFSNSRSEMNVSTLELGDSALYLCASSRIQGETNTEAFFGQGTRLTVV.